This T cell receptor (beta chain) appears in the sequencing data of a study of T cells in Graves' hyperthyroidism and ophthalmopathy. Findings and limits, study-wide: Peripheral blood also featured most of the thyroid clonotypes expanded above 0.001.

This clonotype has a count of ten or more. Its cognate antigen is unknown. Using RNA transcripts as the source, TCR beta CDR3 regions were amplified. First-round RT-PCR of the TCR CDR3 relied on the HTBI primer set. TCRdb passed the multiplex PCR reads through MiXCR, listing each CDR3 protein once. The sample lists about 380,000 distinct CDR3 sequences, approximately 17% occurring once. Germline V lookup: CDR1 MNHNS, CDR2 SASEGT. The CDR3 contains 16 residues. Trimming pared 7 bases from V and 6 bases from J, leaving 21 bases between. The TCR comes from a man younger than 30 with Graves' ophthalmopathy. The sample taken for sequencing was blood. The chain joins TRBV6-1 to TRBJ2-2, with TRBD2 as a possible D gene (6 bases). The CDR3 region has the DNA TGTGCCAGCATCCCCGGTAGTGGCGGGGCGGCCGGGGAGCTGTTTTTT. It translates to CASIPGSGGAAGELFF.